The clone carrying this TCR beta chain appeared a few times. Reverse transcription of about 0.45 to 1 ug RNA used random hexamers. Amplification of TCR beta CDR3 spanned 54 Vbeta and 13 Jbeta via immunoSEQ multiplex PCR. One entry per CDR3 protein results from TCRdb running MiXCR on the immunoSEQ multiplex PCR reads. The sample comprises 180,000 or so distinct CDR3 sequences, over 85% of which are singletons, and over 0.12% rests with the top ten. CD8+ and CD4+ T cells from blood underwent TCR beta sequencing. TEMRA cells were FACS-enriched, with CD8+ and CD4+ T cells isolated negatively. This sample was included in a study of CD8 T cells in Susac syndrome. V shed 5 bases and J shed 0 bases, with 3 bases lying between them. The CDR3 is made up of 13 amino acids. Germline V gene data show CDR1 as SGDLS and CDR2 as YYNGEE.

The sequence came from a human donor in good health. The chain joins TRBV9 to TRBJ2-6; no firm D call. Sequences were obtained from CD4+ T cells from PBMCs. CDR3 in DNA: TGTGCCAGCAGGCACTCTGGGGCCAACGTCCTGACTTTC. Translating gives CASRHSGANVLTF.